The TCR beta chain described here comes from a study of blood T cell repertoires in COVID-19. The overall study: Spain, Italy and the United States supplied samples that represented acute and convalescent COVID-19. Sources were T cells, B-cell-depleted T cells, or PBMCs; the material itself was cDNA or gDNA.

As processed by the authors: Quantification of nucleated cells was approximated via reference gene primer amplification. TCRdb's table, derived via immunoSEQ multiplex PCR, lists solely in-frame clones and lacks some. That table gives V, J and clone size, and the DNA gave D and trimming. The sample contains around 93,000 clones, about 80% of which appear only once. Input material: peripheral blood. The TCR comes from a man between 60 and 75 years old with acute or convalescent COVID-19.

The CDR3, as DNA: TGTGCCACCAGTGACCGGACTAGCGGGGGGTTGGATGAGCAGTTCTTC. As protein: CATSDRTSGGLDEQFF. This chain connects TRBV24-1 to TRBJ2-1; TRBD2 matches at 14 bases. Per the germline V gene, CDR1 is KGHDR and CDR2 is SFDVKD. The V gene end was trimmed by 4 bases and the J gene end by 8 bases; junction bases not matched to a gene: 6. The CDR3 has 16 residues.